This TCR beta chain was recorded in a study of T-cell reconstitution after alpha-beta-depleted transplantation in children. The sample holds many counts of this clonotype. From germline, CDR1 is MNHNY and CDR2 SVGAGI (reference sequence). Trimming shortened V by 7 bases and J by 3 bases, and 10 bases separated the two germline ends. The CDR3 runs 12 residues. As it was prepared, the TCRbeta library received unique molecular identifiers. TCRdb reprocessed the PCR reads via MiXCR and lists one record per CDR3 protein. Found here are about 190,000 distinct CDR3 sequences, approximately 7% of them singletons; the top ten hold around 2.7%.

The sequenced sample was PBMCs from the stem cell graft donor, obtained from the stem cell graft. This chain uses TRBV6-6 with TRBJ2-7; D is possibly TRBD1 (6 bases). The TCR originated in a human donor who donated a stem cell graft to a child with Wiskott-Aldrich syndrome. CDR3 DNA sequence: TGTGCCAGCAAAAGACAGGACTACGAGCAGTACTTC. The encoded protein is CASKRQDYEQYF.